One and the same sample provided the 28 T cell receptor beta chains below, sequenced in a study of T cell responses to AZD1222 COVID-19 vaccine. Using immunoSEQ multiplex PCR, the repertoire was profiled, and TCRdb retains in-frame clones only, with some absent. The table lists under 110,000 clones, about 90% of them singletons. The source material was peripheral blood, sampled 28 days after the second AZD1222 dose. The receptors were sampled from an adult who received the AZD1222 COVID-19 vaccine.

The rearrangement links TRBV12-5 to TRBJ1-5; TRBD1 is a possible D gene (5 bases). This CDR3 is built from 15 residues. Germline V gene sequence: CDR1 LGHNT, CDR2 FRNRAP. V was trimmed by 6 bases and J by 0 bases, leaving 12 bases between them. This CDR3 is CASGLTDYSNQPQHF. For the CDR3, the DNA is TGTGCTAGTGGGCTGACAGATTATAGCAATCAGCCCCAGCATTTT. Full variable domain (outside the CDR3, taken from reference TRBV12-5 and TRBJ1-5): DARVTQTPRHKVTEMGQEVTMRCQPILGHNTVFWYRQTMMQGLELLAYFRNRAPLDDSGMPKDRFSAEMPDATLATLKIQPSEPRDSAVYFCASGLTDYSNQPQHFGDGTRLSIL.

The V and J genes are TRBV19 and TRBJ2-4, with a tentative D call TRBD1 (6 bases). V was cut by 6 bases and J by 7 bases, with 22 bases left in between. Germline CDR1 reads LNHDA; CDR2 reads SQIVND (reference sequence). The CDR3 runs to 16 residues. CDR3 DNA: TGTGCCAGTAGCTACGGACAGTCCCAAGGGGCCAACATTCAGTACTTC. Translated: CASSYGQSQGANIQYF.

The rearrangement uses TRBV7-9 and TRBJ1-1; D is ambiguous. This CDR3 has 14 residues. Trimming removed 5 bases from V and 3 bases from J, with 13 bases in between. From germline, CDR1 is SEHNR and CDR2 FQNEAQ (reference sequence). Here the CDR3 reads CASSPRGGDTEAFF. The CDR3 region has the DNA TGTGCCAGCAGCCCCCGGGGTGGTGACACTGAAGCTTTCTTT.

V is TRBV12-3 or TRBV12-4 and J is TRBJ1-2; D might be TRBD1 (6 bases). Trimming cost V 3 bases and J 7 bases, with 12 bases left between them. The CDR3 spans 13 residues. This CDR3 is CASSLSQGSGYTF. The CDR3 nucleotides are TGTGCCAGCAGTTTGTCCCAGGGGAGTGGCTACACCTTC.

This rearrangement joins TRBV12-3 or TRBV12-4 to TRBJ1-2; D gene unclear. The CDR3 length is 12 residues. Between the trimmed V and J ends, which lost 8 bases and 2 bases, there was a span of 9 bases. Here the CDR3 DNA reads TGTGCCAGCGTTGGCCTGAACTATGGCTACACCTTC. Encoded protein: CASVGLNYGYTF.

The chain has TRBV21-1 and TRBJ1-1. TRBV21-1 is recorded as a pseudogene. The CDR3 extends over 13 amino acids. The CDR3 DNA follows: TGTGCCAGCACGTCACCCGGGGCCACTGAAGCTTTCTTT. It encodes CASTSPGATEAFF.

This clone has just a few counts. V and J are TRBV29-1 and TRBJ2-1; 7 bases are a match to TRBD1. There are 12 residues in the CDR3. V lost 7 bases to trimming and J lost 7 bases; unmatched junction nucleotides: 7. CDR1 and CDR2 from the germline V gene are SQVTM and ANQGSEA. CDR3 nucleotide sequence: TGCAGCGCCACACAGGGGACGAATGAGCAGTTCTTC. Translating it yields CSATQGTNEQFF.

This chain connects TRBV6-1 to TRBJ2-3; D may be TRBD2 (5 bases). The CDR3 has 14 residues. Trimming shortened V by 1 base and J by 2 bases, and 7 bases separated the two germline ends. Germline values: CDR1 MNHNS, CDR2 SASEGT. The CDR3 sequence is CASSEVAYTDTQYF. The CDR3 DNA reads TGTGCCAGCAGTGAAGTAGCGTACACAGATACGCAGTATTTT.

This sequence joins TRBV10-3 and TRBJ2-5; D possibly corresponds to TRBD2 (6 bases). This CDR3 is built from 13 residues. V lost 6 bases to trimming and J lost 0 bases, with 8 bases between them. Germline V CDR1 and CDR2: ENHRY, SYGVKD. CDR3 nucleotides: TGTGCCATCAGAGGGACTGACCAAGAGACCCAGTACTTC. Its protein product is CAIRGTDQETQYF.

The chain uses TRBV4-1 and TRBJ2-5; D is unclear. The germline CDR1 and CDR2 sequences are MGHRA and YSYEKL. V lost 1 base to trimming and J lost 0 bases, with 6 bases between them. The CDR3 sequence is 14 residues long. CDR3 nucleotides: TGCGCCAGCAGCCAAGTGGCTAACCAAGAGACCCAGTACTTC. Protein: CASSQVANQETQYF.

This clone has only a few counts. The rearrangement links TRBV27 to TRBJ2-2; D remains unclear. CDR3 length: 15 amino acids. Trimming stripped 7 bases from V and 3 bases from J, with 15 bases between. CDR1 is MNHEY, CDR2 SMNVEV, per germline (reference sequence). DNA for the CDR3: TGTGCCAGCACCCCCCGAGACACCTACACCGGGGAGCTGTTTTTT. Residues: CASTPRDTYTGELFF.

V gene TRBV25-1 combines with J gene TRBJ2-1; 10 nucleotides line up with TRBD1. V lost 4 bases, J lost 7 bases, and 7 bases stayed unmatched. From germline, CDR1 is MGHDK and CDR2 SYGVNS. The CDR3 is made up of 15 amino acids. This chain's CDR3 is CASSGRDRGENEQFF. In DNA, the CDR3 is TGTGCCAGCAGTGGTAGGGACAGGGGAGAAAATGAGCAGTTCTTC.

The CDR3 reads CASSFQETQYF. CDR3 coding DNA: TGTGCCAGCAGTTTCCAAGAGACCCAGTACTTC. The genes are TRBV12-3 or TRBV12-4 and TRBJ2-5; D unclear. This CDR3 has 11 amino acids. V was pared by 3 bases and J by 1 base, with 0 bases between.

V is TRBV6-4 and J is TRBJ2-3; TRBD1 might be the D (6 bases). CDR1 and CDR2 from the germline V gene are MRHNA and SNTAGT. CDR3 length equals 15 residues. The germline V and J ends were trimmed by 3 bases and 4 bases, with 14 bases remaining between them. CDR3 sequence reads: CASSEKGEGADTQYF. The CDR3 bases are TGTGCCAGCAGTGAGAAGGGGGAAGGAGCAGATACGCAGTATTTT.

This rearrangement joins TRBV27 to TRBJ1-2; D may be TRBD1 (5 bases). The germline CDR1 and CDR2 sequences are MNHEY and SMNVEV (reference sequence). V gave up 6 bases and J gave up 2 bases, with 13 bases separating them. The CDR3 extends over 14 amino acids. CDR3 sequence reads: CASRSSGANYGYTF. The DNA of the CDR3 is TGTGCCAGCAGGTCGTCCGGGGCGAACTATGGCTACACCTTC.

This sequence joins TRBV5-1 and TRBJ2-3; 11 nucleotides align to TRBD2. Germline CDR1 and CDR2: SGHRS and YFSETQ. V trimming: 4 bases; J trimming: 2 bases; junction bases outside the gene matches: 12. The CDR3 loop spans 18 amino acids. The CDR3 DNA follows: TGCGCCAGCAGCCCCCTAGCGGGGGGTTTTCCCAACACAGATACGCAGTATTTT. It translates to CASSPLAGGFPNTDTQYF. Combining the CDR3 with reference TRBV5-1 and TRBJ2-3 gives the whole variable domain KAGVTQTPRYLIKTRGQQVTLSCSPISGHRSVSWYQQTPGQGLQFLFEYFSETQRNKGNFPGRFSGRQFSNSRSEMNVSTLELGDSALYLCASSPLAGGFPNTDTQYFGPGTRLTVL.

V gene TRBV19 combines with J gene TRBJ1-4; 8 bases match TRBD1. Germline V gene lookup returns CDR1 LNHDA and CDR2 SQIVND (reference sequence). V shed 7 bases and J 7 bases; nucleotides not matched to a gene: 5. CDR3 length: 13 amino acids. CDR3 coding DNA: TGTGCCAGTACCGCACAGGGGGTTGAAAAACTGTTTTTT. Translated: CASTAQGVEKLFF.

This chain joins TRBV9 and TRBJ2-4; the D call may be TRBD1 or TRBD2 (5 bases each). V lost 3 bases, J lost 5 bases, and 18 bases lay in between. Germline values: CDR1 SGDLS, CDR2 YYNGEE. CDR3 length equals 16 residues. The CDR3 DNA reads TGTGCCAGCAGCGCTGGGAACAGCTGGGACGAAAACATTCAGTACTTC. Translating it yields CASSAGNSWDENIQYF.

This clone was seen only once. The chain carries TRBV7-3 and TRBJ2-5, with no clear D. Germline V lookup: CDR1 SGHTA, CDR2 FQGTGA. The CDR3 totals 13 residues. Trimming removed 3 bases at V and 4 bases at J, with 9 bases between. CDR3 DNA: TGTGCCAGCAGCTTCGGTCTGGGAGAGACCCAGTACTTC. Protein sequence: CASSFGLGETQYF.

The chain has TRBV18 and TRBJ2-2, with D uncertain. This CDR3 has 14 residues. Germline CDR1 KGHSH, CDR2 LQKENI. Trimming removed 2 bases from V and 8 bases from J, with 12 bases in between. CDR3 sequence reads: CASSPGPGRGELFF. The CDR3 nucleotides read TGTGCCAGCTCACCAGGGCCTGGCCGAGGGGAGCTGTTTTTT.

CDR3 residues: CASSLGTYEQYF. The CDR3 nucleotides read TGTGCCAGCAGCTTAGGAACCTACGAGCAGTACTTC. The chain couples TRBV7-8 to TRBJ2-7, with no clear D. V was pared by 1 base and J by 2 bases, with 3 bases between. The germline gives CDR1 SGHVS, CDR2 FQNEAQ. This CDR3 comprises 12 residues. Full variable domain (rest looked up from reference TRBV7-8 and TRBJ2-7): GAGVSQSPRYKVAKRGQDVALRCDPISGHVSLFWYQQALGQGPEFLTYFQNEAQLDKSGLPSDRFFAERPEGSVSTLKIQRTQQEDSAVYLCASSLGTYEQYFGPGTRLTVT.

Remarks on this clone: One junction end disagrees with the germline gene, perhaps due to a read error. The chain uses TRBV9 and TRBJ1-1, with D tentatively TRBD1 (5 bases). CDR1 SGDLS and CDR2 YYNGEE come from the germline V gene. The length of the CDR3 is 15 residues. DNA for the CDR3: TGTGCTAGCAGTGACTCAGGGAAAGGAAACACTGAAGCTTTCTTT. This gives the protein CASSDSGKGNTEAFF.

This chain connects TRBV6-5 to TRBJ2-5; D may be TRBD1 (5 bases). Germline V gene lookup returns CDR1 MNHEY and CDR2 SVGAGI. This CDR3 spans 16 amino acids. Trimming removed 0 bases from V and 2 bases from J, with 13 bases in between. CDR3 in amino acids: CASSYSFRAAQETQYF. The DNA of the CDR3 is TGTGCCAGCAGTTACTCTTTCAGGGCCGCTCAAGAGACCCAGTACTTC.

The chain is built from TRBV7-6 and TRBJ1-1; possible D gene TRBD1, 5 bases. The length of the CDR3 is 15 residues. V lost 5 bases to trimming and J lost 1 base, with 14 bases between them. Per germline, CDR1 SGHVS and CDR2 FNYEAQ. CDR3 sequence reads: CASSISDTTNTEAFF. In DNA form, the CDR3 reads TGTGCCAGCAGCATATCGGACACAACGAACACTGAAGCTTTCTTT.

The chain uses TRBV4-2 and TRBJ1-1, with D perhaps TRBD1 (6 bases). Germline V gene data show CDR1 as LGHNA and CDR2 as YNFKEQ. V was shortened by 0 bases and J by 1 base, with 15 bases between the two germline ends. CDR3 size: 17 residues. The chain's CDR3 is CASSQEVGGARNTEAFF. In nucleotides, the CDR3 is TGTGCCAGCAGCCAAGAGGTTGGGGGGGCGCGGAACACTGAAGCTTTCTTT.

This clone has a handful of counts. The CDR3 nucleotides read TGTGCCAGCACCCGACAGGGGAACACTGAAGCTTTCTTT. This encodes CASTRQGNTEAFF. This chain uses TRBV12-3 or TRBV12-4 with TRBJ1-1, with 7 bases aligning to TRBD1. There are 13 residues in the CDR3. V shed 7 bases and J 1 base; nucleotides not matched to a gene: 3.

Here the CDR3 DNA reads TGTGCCATCTCGGCCCAGACTCCATCAGAAAAACTGTTTTTT. It specifies CAISAQTPSEKLFF. The rearrangement joins TRBV10-3 to TRBJ1-4; D remains ambiguous. Germline V lookup: CDR1 ENHRY, CDR2 SYGVKD. This CDR3 is built from 14 residues. V lost 8 bases, J lost 8 bases, and 18 bases lay in between.

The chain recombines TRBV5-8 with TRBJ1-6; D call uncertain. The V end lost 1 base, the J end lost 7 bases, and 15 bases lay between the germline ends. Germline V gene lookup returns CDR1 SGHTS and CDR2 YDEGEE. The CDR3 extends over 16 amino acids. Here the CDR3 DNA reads TGTGCCAGCAGCTTGCGGGCAGGTGAGGGAAATTCACCCCTCCACTTT. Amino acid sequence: CASSLRAGEGNSPLHF.